Presented here are 5 T cell receptor beta chains from one specimen sequenced in a study of blood T cell repertoires in COVID-19. Profiling relied on immunoSEQ multiplex PCR, and the TCRdb table lists in-frame clones only, not all of them. The repertoire has about 300,000 clones, around 89% of them found once; the top ten carry about 4.5%. The sequenced material came from PBMCs or T cells enriched from blood (not recorded which). These TCRs come from a woman between 18 and 30 years old with acute COVID-19.

The chain joins TRBV27 to TRBJ2-2; 14 positions match TRBD2. The CDR3 contains 19 residues. Germline lookup yields CDR1 MNHEY and CDR2 SMNVEV (reference sequence). Trimming cost V 6 bases and J 4 bases; bases outside gene matches: 13. Written as DNA, the CDR3 is TGTGCCAGCAGAGCTCCGGGACTAGCGGGAGTCGGCGGCACCGGGGAGCTGTTTTTT. Encoded protein: CASRAPGLAGVGGTGELFF.

V gene TRBV6-5 combines with J gene TRBJ2-3; D possibly corresponds to TRBD2 (6 bases). CDR1 MNHEY and CDR2 SVGAGI come from the germline V gene. V gave up 6 bases and J gave up 0 bases, with 13 bases separating them. The length of the CDR3 is 15 residues. Here the CDR3 DNA reads TGTGCCAGCAGCCATAGCGGTTCTAGCACAGATACGCAGTATTTT. Amino acid sequence: CASSHSGSSTDTQYF.

The chain joins TRBV5-1 to TRBJ1-4; no clear D. Germline CDR1 is SGHRS and CDR2 is YFSETQ. The CDR3 is 14 residues long. Trimming removed 4 bases at V and 8 bases at J, with 15 bases between. The CDR3 protein is CASSPGEGGEKLFF. In DNA form, the CDR3 reads TGCGCCAGCAGCCCCGGGGAGGGAGGGGAAAAACTGTTTTTT.

The chain joins TRBV7-2 to TRBJ1-2, with 11 bases identical to TRBD1. CDR3 size: 16 residues. After removal of 4 bases from V and 7 bases from J, the junction contained 11 bases not matched to a gene. Germline CDR1 SGHTA, CDR2 FQGNSA. In DNA, the CDR3 is TGTGCCAGCAGCTCCCGGACAGGGGGCGGTAAGACTGGCTACACCTTC. Protein: CASSSRTGGGKTGYTF. Variable domain in full (rest from reference TRBV7-2 and TRBJ1-2): GAGVSQSPSNKVTEKGKDVELRCDPISGHTALYWYRQSLGQGLEFLIYFQGNSAPDKSGLPSDRFSAERTGGSVSTLTIQRTQQEDSAVYLCASSSRTGGGKTGYTFGSGTRLTVV.

The rearrangement joins TRBV24-1 to TRBJ2-1, with 8 bases that match TRBD1. The CDR3 sequence is 16 residues long. The germline V gene has CDR1 KGHDR and CDR2 SFDVKD. V shed 7 bases, J shed 6 bases, and the junction held 13 bases outside the gene matches. CDR3 region: CATSGQGVVIGNEQFF. Here the CDR3 DNA reads TGTGCCACCAGCGGACAGGGAGTCGTCATAGGCAATGAGCAGTTCTTC.